These T cell receptor beta chains were read from a single sample in a study of blood T cell repertoires in COVID-19. Sequencing was performed with immunoSEQ multiplex PCR; in TCRdb, only in-frame clones are kept and a portion is missing. This table holds some 300,000 clones, about 88% found once. Sequencing was done on a sample of PBMCs or T cells enriched from blood (not recorded which). Every receptor here comes from a woman in her 30s who had recovered from COVID-19. The CDR3 runs from the conserved cysteine through the conserved F or W. Each record gives: J gene, D gene, V gene, clone size, CDR3 DNA, CDR3 protein. The D gene is left open where the match is weak. The listing skips clone size in some rows; elsewhere it reads once, few, many or a size class.

>TRBJ1-3|.|TRBV18|.
TGTGCCAGCTCACCCTCACCCGGACGACAGAGACGCTCTGGAAACACCATATATTTT
CASSPSPGRQRRSGNTIYF
>TRBJ1-5|.|TRBV21-1|.
TGTGCCACCCTGGGGGGGGCCGATCAGCCCCAGCATTTT
CATLGGADQPQHF
>TRBJ1-1|.|TRBV19|.
TGTGCCAGTAGTTCCCTACAGGGAGTTGCTGAAGCTTTCTTT
CASSSLQGVAEAFF
>TRBJ2-1|TRBD2|TRBV7-8|.
TGTGCCAGCAGCTTAGCTAGCGGGGCATACAATGAGCAGTTCTTC
CASSLASGAYNEQFF
>TRBJ1-3|.|TRBV9|.
TGTGCCAGCAGCGTTGACAGGTCGTCCGGAAACACCATATATTTT
CASSVDRSSGNTIYF
>TRBJ1-1|.|TRBV5-6|once
TGTGCCAGCAGCTTGAGAGCGAACACTGAAGCTTTCTTT
CASSLRANTEAFF
>TRBJ2-1|.|TRBV28|.
TGTGCCAGCAGTTTATCGGGGGAACGGAATGAGCAGTTCTTC
CASSLSGERNEQFF
>TRBJ1-2|.|TRBV28|.
TGTGCCAGCAGTTTCGGGGGGCCAGGGGCCATCTATGGCTACACCTTC
CASSFGGPGAIYGYTF
>TRBJ1-2|TRBD1|TRBV30|.
TGTGCCTGGAGTTTATTTACAGGGGGCCATAACTATGGCTACACCTTC
CAWSLFTGGHNYGYTF
>TRBJ2-2|TRBD1|TRBV28|.
TGTGCCAGCAGTGGGACAGGGGAAGCCGGGGAGCTGTTTTTT
CASSGTGEAGELFF
>TRBJ2-3|.|TRBV7-8|once
TGTGCCAGCAGCTTAGGGCGGGGACCTAGCACAGATACGCAGTATTTT
CASSLGRGPSTDTQYF
>TRBJ1-2|TRBD1|TRBV29-1|.
TGCAGCGTTGGGAGCCAGACAGGGTTGAACTATGGCTACACCTTC
CSVGSQTGLNYGYTF
>TRBJ1-2|.|TRBV11-2|.
TGTGCCAGCAGCTTAGGGAGGGATGGCTACACCTTC
CASSLGRDGYTF
>TRBJ2-7|.|TRBV21-1|.
TGTGCCGGCTACCCGGCCCCCAGGGCCTACGAGCAGTACTTC
CAGYPAPRAYEQYF
>TRBJ1-6|.|TRBV18|.
TGTGCCAGCTCACCAGGGGCGGATTCACCCCTCCACTTT
CASSPGADSPLHF
>TRBJ2-7|.|TRBV18|.
TGTGCCAGCTCACCACCGGAGCAGTACTACGAGCAGTACTTC
CASSPPEQYYEQYF
>TRBJ1-3|TRBD1|TRBV30|.
TGTGCCTGGAGTTACTGGGACAGCGTCGGAAACACCATATATTTT
CAWSYWDSVGNTIYF
>TRBJ1-4|.|TRBV27|few
TGTGCCAGCAGTCAATACAACCTCCGAGCCAGAGGTGAAAAACTGTTTTTT
CASSQYNLRARGEKLFF
>TRBJ1-1|TRBD1|TRBV20-1|.
TGCAGTGCTAGTCCGGACAGGGGGGCCACTGAAGCTTTCTTT
CSASPDRGATEAFF
>TRBJ1-5|.|TRBV19|.
TGTGCCAGTACACAGGTTAGCAATCAGCCCCAGCATTTT
CASTQVSNQPQHF
>TRBJ2-7|.|TRBV5-1|few
TGCGCCAGCAGCCGAGTGGGGGCGTACGAGCAGTACTTC
CASSRVGAYEQYF
>TRBJ1-1|.|TRBV4-3|.
TGCGCCAGCAGCTCACATATGAACACTGAAGCTTTCTTT
CASSSHMNTEAFF
>TRBJ2-1|TRBD2|TRBV4-3|.
TGCGCCAGCAGCCAAGAACTAGCGGGGGCCTACAATGAGCAGTTCTTC
CASSQELAGAYNEQFF
>TRBJ2-1|.|TRBV5-1|.
TGCGCCAGCAGCTTGGCCAGGGACAATGAGCAGTTCTTC
CASSLARDNEQFF
>TRBJ2-1|TRBD2|TRBV9|.
TGTGCCAGCAGTGTCACCGGGACTAGCGGGGGGGCTAACAATGAGCAGTTCTTC
CASSVTGTSGGANNEQFF
>TRBJ1-3|.|TRBV28|.
TGTGCCAGCAGGCCAGGGGAGAGTGGAAACACCATATATTTT
CASRPGESGNTIYF
>TRBJ1-5|.|TRBV5-8|.
TGTGCCAGCAGCCCAGGACAGATGCTGAGCAATCAGCCCCAGCATTTT
CASSPGQMLSNQPQHF
>TRBJ1-6|.|TRBV4-1|.
TGCGCCAGCAGCCAACCCGGGACAACTAAGTATAATTCACCCCTCCACTTT
CASSQPGTTKYNSPLHF